The sample holds a few counts of the clone carrying this TCR beta chain. Its matching antigen is unknown. A single record per CDR3 protein comes from TCRdb applying MiXCR to the reads. The repertoire holds hundreds of thousands of distinct CDR3 sequences, with less than 35% as singletons. The sample is drawn from a study of T cell repertoires in cytomegalovirus infection. The CDR3 covers 16 residues. From germline, CDR1 is MGHRA and CDR2 YSYEKL. The V end lost 2 bases, the J end lost 4 bases, and 17 bases lay between the germline ends. This sample comprised cultured CD8+ T cells from PBMCs, obtained from culture after CMV antigen stimulation. The receptor was derived from a human donor in good health (CMV status not recorded). Some clones in this sample may be carry-over from other donors' samples. The V and J genes are TRBV4-1 and TRBJ1-2; perhaps TRBD1 as D (5 bases). DNA for the CDR3: TGCGCCAGCAGCCAATCCGACCGAACGAGGGGCTATGGCTACACCTTC. Its protein product is CASSQSDRTRGYGYTF.